The 15 T cell receptor beta chains below come from one sample, sequenced in a study of response to subunit inactivated influenza vaccine. TCRdb re-called the RT-PCR reads with MiXCR, one entry per CDR3 protein. The sample comprises 650,000 to 850,000 distinct CDR3 sequences, about 14% of which are singletons, and 6% to 7% rests with the top ten. This material consisted of PBMCs from blood, taken approximately 15 days before vaccination. The origin of the receptors is a man aged 45 to 65 who received an inactivated influenza vaccine.

V and J are TRBV9 and TRBJ2-2; the match to TRBD1 covers 8 bases. Germline lookup yields CDR1 SGDLS and CDR2 YYNGEE. The trim removed 2 bases at V and 1 base at J, leaving 7 bases unmatched. This CDR3 is built from 17 residues. This CDR3 is CASSVHGQGLNTGELFF. The CDR3 nucleotides are TGTGCCAGCAGCGTGCACGGACAGGGACTGAACACCGGGGAGCTGTTTTTT.

The chain carries TRBV6-2 or TRBV6-3 and TRBJ2-1; tentatively, D is TRBD1 (6 bases). The CDR3 is 12 amino acids. Per the germline V gene, CDR1 is MNHEY and CDR2 is SVGEGT. V was trimmed by 6 bases and J by 13 bases, leaving 16 bases between them. The CDR3 sequence: CASSPPGATQFF. The CDR3 coding sequence is TGTGCCAGCAGCCCCCCAGGGGCCACACAGTTCTTC.

This clonotype was recorded many times. The gene calls are TRBV28 and TRBJ2-1, with TRBD2 identical over 9 bases. Trimming removed 6 bases from V and 0 bases from J; junction bases left unmatched: 9. Germline loops: CDR1 MDHEN, CDR2 SYDVKM. This CDR3 has 17 amino acids. The CDR3 protein is CASSLLPSGNSYNEQFF. CDR3 nucleotide sequence: TGTGCCAGCAGCCTCCTGCCTAGCGGGAACTCCTACAATGAGCAGTTCTTC.

This clonotype turned up a few times. J is TRBJ1-3 and V is TRBV28, with D possibly TRBD1 on 5 matching bases. Trimming pared 6 bases from V and 1 base from J, leaving 10 bases between. The germline gives CDR1 MDHEN, CDR2 SYDVKM. The CDR3 is 14 residues long. CDR3 sequence: CASRGGPSGNTIYF. The CDR3 DNA reads TGTGCCAGCAGGGGGGGACCTTCTGGAAACACCATATATTTT. Full variable domain (rest looked up from reference TRBV28 and TRBJ1-3): DVKVTQSSRYLVKRTGEKVFLECVQDMDHENMFWYRQDPGLGLRLIYFSYDVKMKEKGDIPEGYSVSREKKERFSLILESASTNQTSMYLCASRGGPSGNTIYFGEGSWLTVV.

In this sample, this clonotype turned up a few times. This chain's CDR3 is CASSFINEQFF. CDR3 nucleotides: TGTGCCAGCAGCTTTATCAATGAGCAGTTCTTC. The chain is built from TRBV7-9 and TRBJ2-1; D is unclear. The CDR3 contains 11 residues. Looked up from germline, CDR1 is SEHNR and CDR2 is FQNEAQ (reference sequence). Between the trimmed V and J ends, which lost 3 bases and 6 bases, there was a span of 3 bases.

CDR3 sequence reads: CASSFSSGLRRSPLHF. The CDR3 coding sequence is TGTGCCAGCAGCTTTTCCAGTGGACTAAGAAGATCACCCCTCCACTTT. V and J are TRBV5-6 and TRBJ1-6; D gene unclear. The ends were cut back, 2 bases at V and 10 bases at J, with 19 bases in the middle. Per germline, CDR1 SGHDT and CDR2 YYEEEE. The CDR3 has 16 residues. The full variable domain, rest sourced from reference TRBV5-6 and TRBJ1-6, is DAGVTQSPTHLIKTRGQQVTLRCSPKSGHDTVSWYQQALGQGPQFIFQYYEEEERQRGNFPDRFSGHQFPNYSSELNVNALLLGDSALYLCASSFSSGLRRSPLHFGNGTRLTVT.

This clonotype was seen at least ten times. V and J are TRBV10-3 and TRBJ2-7; maybe TRBD2 (6 bases). The V gene lost 4 bases and the J gene lost 1 base, with 14 bases spanning the gap. This CDR3 spans 15 amino acids. CDR1 and CDR2 (germline): ENHRY, SYGVKD. CDR3 nucleotides: TGTGCCATCAGTGGGGGGGACGAGGGTTCCTACGAGCAGTACTTC. It translates to CAISGGDEGSYEQYF.

The V gene is TRBV6-5, the J gene TRBJ1-2; D unresolved. Germline V gene lookup returns CDR1 MNHEY and CDR2 SVGAGI. Deletions cut 0 bases from V and 7 bases from J, with 9 bases between. The CDR3 covers 13 residues. CDR3 in DNA: TGTGCCAGCAGTTACTCGACCCTAGGTGGCTACACCTTC. Translated, it gives CASSYSTLGGYTF.

V gene TRBV5-5 combines with J gene TRBJ2-7, with a weak D call TRBD1 (6 bases). The germline V gene encodes CDR1 SGHKS and CDR2 YYEKEE (reference sequence). This CDR3 contains 14 residues. The V end lost 7 bases, the J end lost 3 bases, and 17 bases lay between the germline ends. The CDR3: CASGYRDTNYEQYF. DNA of the CDR3: TGTGCCAGCGGATACCGGGACACAAACTACGAGCAGTACTTC.

This clonotype was counted a few times. The chain has TRBV7-2 and TRBJ1-2, with TRBD1 matching 7 bases. In germline, CDR1 is SGHTA, CDR2 FQGNSA. Trimming at V came to 1 base and at J to 4 bases, leaving 9 bases not matched to a gene. This CDR3 contains 16 residues. CDR3 residues: CASSLERQGRPYGYTF. DNA for the CDR3: TGTGCCAGCAGCTTAGAGAGACAGGGCCGTCCCTATGGCTACACCTTC.

This chain links TRBV6-6 with TRBJ2-3, with D hard to call. Trimming shortened V by 2 bases and J by 5 bases, and 5 bases separated the two germline ends. This CDR3 has 12 residues. Germline CDR1 MNHNY, CDR2 SVGAGI (reference sequence). This chain's CDR3 is CASSYALDTQYF. In DNA, the CDR3 is TGTGCCAGCAGTTACGCTCTAGATACGCAGTATTTT.

This clonotype was seen repeatedly, ten times or more. This chain links TRBV2 with TRBJ1-1; TRBD1 agrees at 7 bases. This CDR3 is built from 14 residues. The trim removed 5 bases at V and 2 bases at J, leaving 5 bases unmatched. Germline V lookup: CDR1 SNHLY, CDR2 FYNNEI. CDR3 nucleotides: TGTGCCAGCAGTTGGGGACAGACCAACACTGAAGCTTTCTTT. Translated, it gives CASSWGQTNTEAFF.

This clonotype has a handful of counts. V is TRBV11-2 and J is TRBJ2-7; D gene ambiguous. This CDR3 region has 14 residues. V gave up 0 bases and J gave up 3 bases, with 9 bases separating them. CDR1 and CDR2 from the germline V gene are SGHAT and FQNNGV. The CDR3 is CASSLEAVGYEQYF. The CDR3 DNA reads as TGTGCCAGCAGCTTAGAAGCTGTTGGCTACGAGCAGTACTTC. Full variable domain (rest looked up from reference TRBV11-2 and TRBJ2-7): EAGVAQSPRYKIIEKRQSVAFWCNPISGHATLYWYQQILGQGPKLLIQFQNNGVVDDSQLPKDRFSAERLKGVDSTLKIQPAKLEDSAVYLCASSLEAVGYEQYFGPGTRLTVT.

This clonotype has only a few counts. The gene calls are TRBV30 and TRBJ2-7, with TRBD1 as a possible D gene (6 bases). V dropped 0 bases and J dropped 2 bases, with 11 bases sitting between them. This CDR3 region has 14 residues. Germline loops: CDR1 GTSNPN, CDR2 SVGIG (reference sequence). The CDR3 region is CAWSVGALTYEQYF. Here the CDR3 DNA reads TGTGCCTGGAGTGTGGGGGCCCTAACCTACGAGCAGTACTTC.

The V gene is TRBV4-3, the J gene TRBJ1-4; 9 positions agree with TRBD1. The V gene end was trimmed by 3 bases and the J gene end by 8 bases; junction bases not matched to a gene: 7. The CDR3 loop spans 15 amino acids. Germline loops: CDR1 LGHNA, CDR2 YSLEER. CDR3 sequence (DNA): TGCGCCAGCAGCCAGCAGGGACAGGGAGGCGAAAAACTGTTTTTT. It yields the protein CASSQQGQGGEKLFF.